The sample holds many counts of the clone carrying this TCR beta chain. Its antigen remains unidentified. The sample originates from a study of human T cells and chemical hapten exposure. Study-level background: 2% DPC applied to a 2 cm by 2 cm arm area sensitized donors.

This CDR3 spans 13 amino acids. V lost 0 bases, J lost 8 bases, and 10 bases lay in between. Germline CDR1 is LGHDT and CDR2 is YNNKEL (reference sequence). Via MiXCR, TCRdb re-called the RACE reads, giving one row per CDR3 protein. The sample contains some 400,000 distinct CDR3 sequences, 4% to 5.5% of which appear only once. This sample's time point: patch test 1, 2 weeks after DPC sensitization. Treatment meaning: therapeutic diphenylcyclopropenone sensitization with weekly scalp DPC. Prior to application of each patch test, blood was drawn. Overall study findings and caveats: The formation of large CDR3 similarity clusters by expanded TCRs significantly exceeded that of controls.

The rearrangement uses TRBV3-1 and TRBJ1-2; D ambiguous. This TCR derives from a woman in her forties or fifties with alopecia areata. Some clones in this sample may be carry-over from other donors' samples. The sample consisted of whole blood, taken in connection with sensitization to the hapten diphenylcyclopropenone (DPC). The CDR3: CASSQERTEGYTF. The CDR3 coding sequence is TGTGCCAGCAGCCAAGAACGAACGGAAGGCTACACCTTC.